In its sample, the clone carrying this TCR beta chain was seen many times. The CDR3 loop spans 13 amino acids. Trimming removed 5 bases from V and 5 bases from J, with 12 bases in between. The record originates from a study of CD8 T cells in ankylosing spondylitis. Each CDR3 protein is one row after TCRdb ran MiXCR on the 5' RACE reads. Seen here are about 35,000 distinct CDR3 sequences, about a tenth observed once, and the top ten hold approximately 15%. Input material: blood, either unsorted or a sorted T cell fraction (not recorded which). The V call is TRBV12-3 or TRBV12-4, the J call TRBJ2-5; no firm D call. The clonotype comes from a male donor with ankylosing spondylitis or in good health (not recorded which). CDR3 region: CASSRASTETQYF. As DNA, the CDR3 is TGTGCCAGCAGTCGCGCTTCAACGGAGACCCAGTACTTC.